This T cell receptor beta chain was recorded in a study of spatial heterogeneity in lung cancer. On the study more broadly: Raw reads contained each unique TCR and UMI combination more than ten times on average. Study outcomes and limitations: Follow-up blood showed ubiquitous expanded tumor TCRs less than blood at resection did.

Time point noted: sample taken at primary tumor resection. Sequencing of whole RNA from tumor, nontumor lung or frozen PBMC involved no sorting. V lost 2 bases and J 4 bases, leaving 4 bases between the germline ends. Per the germline V gene, CDR1 is MNHEY and CDR2 is SVGAGI. This CDR3 contains 12 residues. Carried by each TCR cDNA molecule was a unique molecular identifier. TCRdb ran MiXCR on the 5' RACE reads and lists one entry per CDR3 protein. The data hold just under 95,000 distinct CDR3 sequences, with roughly 12% observed a single time. On this clonotype itself: Its target is unknown.

This sequence originates from a male donor with early-stage non-small cell lung cancer. This chain joins TRBV6-5 and TRBJ2-3; D is unclear. Sequenced material: PBMCs, taken at surgery. Written as DNA, the CDR3 is TGTGCCAGCAGTTACGACTCAGATACGCAGTATTTT. Translation: CASSYDSDTQYF.